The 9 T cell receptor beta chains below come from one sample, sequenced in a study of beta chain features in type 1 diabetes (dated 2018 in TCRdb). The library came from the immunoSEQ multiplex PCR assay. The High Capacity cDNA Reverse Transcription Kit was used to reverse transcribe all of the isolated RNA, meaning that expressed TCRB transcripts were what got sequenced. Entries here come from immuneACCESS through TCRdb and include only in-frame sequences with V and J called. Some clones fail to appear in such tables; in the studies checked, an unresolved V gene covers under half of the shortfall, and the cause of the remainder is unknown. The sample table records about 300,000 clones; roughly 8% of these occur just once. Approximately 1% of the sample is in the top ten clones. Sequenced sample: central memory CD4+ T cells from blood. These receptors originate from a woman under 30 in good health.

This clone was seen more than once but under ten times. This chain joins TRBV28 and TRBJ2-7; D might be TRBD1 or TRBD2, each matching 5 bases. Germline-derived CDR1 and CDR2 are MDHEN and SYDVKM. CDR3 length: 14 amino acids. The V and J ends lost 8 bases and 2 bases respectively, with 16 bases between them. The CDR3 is CASSGQRPPYEQYV. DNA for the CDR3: TGTGCCAGCTCGGGGCAGCGGCCCCCCTACGAGCAGTACGTC.

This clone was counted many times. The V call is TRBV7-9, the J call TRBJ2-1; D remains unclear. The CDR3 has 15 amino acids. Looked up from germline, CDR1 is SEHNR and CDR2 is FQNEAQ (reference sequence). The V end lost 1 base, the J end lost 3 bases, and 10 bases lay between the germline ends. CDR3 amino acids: CASSLGLDVYNEQFF. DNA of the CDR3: TGTGCCAGCAGCTTAGGTCTAGATGTCTACAATGAGCAGTTCTTC.

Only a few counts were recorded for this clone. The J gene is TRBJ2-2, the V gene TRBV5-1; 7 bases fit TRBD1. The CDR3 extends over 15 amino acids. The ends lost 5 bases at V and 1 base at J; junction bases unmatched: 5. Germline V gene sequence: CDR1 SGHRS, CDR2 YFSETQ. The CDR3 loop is CASSTGELNTGELFF. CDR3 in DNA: TGCGCCAGCAGTACAGGGGAGTTGAACACCGGGGAGCTGTTTTTT.

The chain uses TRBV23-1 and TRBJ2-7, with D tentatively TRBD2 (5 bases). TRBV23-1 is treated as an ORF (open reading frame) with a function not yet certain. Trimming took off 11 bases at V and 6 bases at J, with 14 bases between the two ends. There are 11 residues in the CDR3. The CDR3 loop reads CAAEGDFEQYV. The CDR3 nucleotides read TGCGCCGCAGAGGGAGATTTCGAGCAGTACGTC.

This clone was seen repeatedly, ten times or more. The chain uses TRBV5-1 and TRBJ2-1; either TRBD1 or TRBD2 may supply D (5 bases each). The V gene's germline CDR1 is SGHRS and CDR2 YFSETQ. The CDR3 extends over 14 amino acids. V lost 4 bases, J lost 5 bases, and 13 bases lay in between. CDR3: CASSGSGTHNEQFF. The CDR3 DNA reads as TGCGCCAGCAGCGGTTCCGGGACGCACAATGAGCAGTTCTTC.

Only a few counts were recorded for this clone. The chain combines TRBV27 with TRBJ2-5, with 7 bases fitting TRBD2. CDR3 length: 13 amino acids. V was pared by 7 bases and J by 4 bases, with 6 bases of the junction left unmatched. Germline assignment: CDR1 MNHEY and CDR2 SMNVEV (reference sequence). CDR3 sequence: CASMGGWGETQYF. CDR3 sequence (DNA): TGTGCCAGCATGGGGGGGTGGGGAGAGACCCAGTACTTC.

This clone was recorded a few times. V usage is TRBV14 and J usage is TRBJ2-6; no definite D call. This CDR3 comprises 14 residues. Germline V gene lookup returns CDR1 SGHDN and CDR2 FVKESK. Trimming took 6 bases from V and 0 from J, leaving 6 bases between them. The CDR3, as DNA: TGTGCCAGCAGATCGAGCTCTGGGGCCAACGTCCTGACTTTC. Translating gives CASRSSSGANVLTF.

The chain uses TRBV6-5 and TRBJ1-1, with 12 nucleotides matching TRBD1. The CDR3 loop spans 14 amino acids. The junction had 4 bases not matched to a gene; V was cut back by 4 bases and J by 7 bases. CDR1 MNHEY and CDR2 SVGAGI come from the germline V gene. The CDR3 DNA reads TGTGCCAGCAGTTGGGGACAGGGGGCAGATGAAGCTTTCTTT. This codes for CASSWGQGADEAFF.

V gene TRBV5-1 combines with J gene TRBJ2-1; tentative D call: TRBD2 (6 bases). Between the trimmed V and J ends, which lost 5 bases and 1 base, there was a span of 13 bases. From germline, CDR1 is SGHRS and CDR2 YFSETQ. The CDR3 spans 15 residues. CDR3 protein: CASRASGGSYNEQFF. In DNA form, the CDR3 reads TGCGCCAGCAGAGCTAGTGGGGGGTCCTACAATGAGCAGTTCTTC.